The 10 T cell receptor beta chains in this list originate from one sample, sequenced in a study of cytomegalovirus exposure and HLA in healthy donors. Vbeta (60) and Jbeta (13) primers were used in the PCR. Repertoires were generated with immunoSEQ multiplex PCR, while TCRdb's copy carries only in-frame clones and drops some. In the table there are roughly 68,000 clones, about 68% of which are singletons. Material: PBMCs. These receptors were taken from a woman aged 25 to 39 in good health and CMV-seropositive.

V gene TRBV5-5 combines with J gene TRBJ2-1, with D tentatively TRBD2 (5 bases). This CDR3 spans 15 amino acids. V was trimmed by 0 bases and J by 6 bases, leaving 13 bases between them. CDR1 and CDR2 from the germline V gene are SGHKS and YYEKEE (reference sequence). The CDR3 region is CASSLVGEIGNEQFF. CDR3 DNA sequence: TGTGCCAGCAGCTTGGTCGGGGAAATAGGCAATGAGCAGTTCTTC.

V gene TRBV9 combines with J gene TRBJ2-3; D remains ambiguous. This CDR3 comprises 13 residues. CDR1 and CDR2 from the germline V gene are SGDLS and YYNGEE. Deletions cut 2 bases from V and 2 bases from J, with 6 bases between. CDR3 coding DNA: TGTGCCAGCAGCGTTACAGCCACAGATACGCAGTATTTT. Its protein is CASSVTATDTQYF. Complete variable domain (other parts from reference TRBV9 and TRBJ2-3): DSGVTQTPKHLITATGQRVTLRCSPRSGDLSVYWYQQSLDQGLQFLIQYYNGEERAKGNILERFSAQQFPDLHSELNLSSLELGDSALYFCASSVTATDTQYFGPGTRLTVL.

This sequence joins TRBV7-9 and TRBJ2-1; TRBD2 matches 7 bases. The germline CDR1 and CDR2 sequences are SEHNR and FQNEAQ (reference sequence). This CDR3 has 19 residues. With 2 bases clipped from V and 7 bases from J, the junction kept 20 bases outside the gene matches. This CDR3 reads CASSLRGELGGEGRNEQFF. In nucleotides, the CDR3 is TGTGCCAGCAGCTTACGAGGGGAACTCGGAGGGGAGGGCCGAAATGAGCAGTTCTTC.

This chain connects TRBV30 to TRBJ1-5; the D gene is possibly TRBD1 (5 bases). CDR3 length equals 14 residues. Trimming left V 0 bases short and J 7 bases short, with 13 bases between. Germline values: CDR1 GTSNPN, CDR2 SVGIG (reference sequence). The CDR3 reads CAWSVGRAEQPQHF. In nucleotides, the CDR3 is TGTGCCTGGAGTGTAGGCAGGGCCGAACAGCCCCAGCATTTT.

DNA of the CDR3: TGTGCCAGCAGCTTAAACCCCGGGCAGCCCCAGCATTTT. Residues: CASSLNPGQPQHF. The chain uses TRBV7-9 and TRBJ1-5; D is unresolved. V dropped 2 bases and J dropped 7 bases, with 9 bases sitting between them. CDR3 length equals 13 residues. Germline CDR1 reads SEHNR; CDR2 reads FQNEAQ (reference sequence).

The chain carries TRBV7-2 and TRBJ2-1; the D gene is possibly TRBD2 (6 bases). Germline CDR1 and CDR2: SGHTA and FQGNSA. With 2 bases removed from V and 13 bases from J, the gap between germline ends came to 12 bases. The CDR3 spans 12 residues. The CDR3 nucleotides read TGTGCCAGCAGCTTATCGGCCGGACTACAGTTCTTC. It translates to CASSLSAGLQFF.

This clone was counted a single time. The CDR3 sequence: CASKFGTGLNYEQYF. The CDR3, as DNA: TGTGCCAGCAAGTTTGGGACAGGGTTAAACTACGAGCAGTACTTC. The rearrangement uses TRBV6-5 and TRBJ2-7, with 9 positions matching TRBD1. The CDR3 length is 15 residues. The germline V gene has CDR1 MNHEY and CDR2 SVGAGI. With V trimmed by 7 bases and J by 3 bases, 10 bases remained unmatched.

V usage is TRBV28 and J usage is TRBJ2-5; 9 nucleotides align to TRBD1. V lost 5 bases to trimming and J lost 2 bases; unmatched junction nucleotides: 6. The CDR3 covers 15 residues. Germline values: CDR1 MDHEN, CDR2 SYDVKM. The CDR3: CASSTWDRVQETQYF. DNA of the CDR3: TGTGCCAGCAGTACCTGGGACAGGGTACAAGAGACCCAGTACTTC.

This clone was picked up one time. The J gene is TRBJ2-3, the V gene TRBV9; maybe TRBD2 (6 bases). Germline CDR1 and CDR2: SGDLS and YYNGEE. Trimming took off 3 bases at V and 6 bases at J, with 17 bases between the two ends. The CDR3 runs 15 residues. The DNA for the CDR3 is TGTGCCAGCAGCGCCACAGCCCCGGGGGATGATACGCAGTATTTT. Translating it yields CASSATAPGDDTQYF.

The CDR3 sequence: CASSDPPYEQYF. CDR3 DNA: TGTGCCAGCAGTGACCCCCCATACGAGCAGTACTTC. The gene calls are TRBV6-1 and TRBJ2-7, with unresolved D. The V end lost 3 bases, the J end lost 4 bases, and 7 bases lay between the germline ends. CDR1 is MNHNS and CDR2 is SASEGT in the germline V gene. The CDR3 runs 12 residues.